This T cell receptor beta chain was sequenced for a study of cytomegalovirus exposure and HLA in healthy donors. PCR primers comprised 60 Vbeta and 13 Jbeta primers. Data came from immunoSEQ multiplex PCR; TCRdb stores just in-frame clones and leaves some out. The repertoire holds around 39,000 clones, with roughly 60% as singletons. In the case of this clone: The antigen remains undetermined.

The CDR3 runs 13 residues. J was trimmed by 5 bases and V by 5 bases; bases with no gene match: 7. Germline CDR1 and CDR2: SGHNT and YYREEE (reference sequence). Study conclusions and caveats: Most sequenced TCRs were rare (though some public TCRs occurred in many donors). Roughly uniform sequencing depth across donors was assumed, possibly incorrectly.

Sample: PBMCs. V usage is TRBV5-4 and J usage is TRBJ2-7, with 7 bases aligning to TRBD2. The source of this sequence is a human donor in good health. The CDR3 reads CASSRAGTHEQYF. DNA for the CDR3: TGTGCCAGCAGTCGAGCGGGGACCCACGAGCAGTACTTC.